This is a list of T cell receptor beta chains from one sample in a study of read filtering for tumor transcriptome and immune sequencing. MiXCR was run by TCRdb on the reads, yielding one entry per CDR3 protein. The data hold 30,000 to 35,000 distinct CDR3 sequences, with under 20% observed a single time. Sequenced sample: a population of CD138-negative cells sorted from bone marrow. The receptors shown here come from a donor aged 40 or over with multiple myeloma. Both conserved end residues are part of each CDR3.

CDR3aa: CASSLSRSSSYEQYF
j_gene: TRBJ2-7
v_gene: TRBV5-1

CDR3aa: CSAQRQTNTEAFF
j_gene: TRBJ1-1
v_gene: TRBV20-1

CDR3aa: CASIRGAGDTQYF
j_gene: TRBJ2-3
v_gene: TRBV5-1

CDR3aa: CASGGLAGESSYNEQFF
j_gene: TRBJ2-1
v_gene: TRBV5-6

CDR3aa: CASSLPGLAGVETQYF
j_gene: TRBJ2-5
v_gene: TRBV28

CDR3aa: CASSPTSGGHQETQYF
j_gene: TRBJ2-5
v_gene: TRBV12-3/TRBV12-4

CDR3aa: CSASNRRAGGPKAYNEQFF
j_gene: TRBJ2-1
v_gene: TRBV20-1

CDR3aa: CSARGQLAGDETQYF
j_gene: TRBJ2-5
v_gene: TRBV20-1

CDR3aa: CASSQQGQGLTEAFF
j_gene: TRBJ1-1
v_gene: TRBV6-2/TRBV6-3

CDR3aa: CASSQGPTRNTEAFF
j_gene: TRBJ1-1
v_gene: TRBV4-1

CDR3aa: CSAKRQGAGYEQYF
j_gene: TRBJ2-7
v_gene: TRBV20-1

CDR3aa: CASSSGVGGEQYF
j_gene: TRBJ2-7
v_gene: TRBV7-7

CDR3aa: CASSVIRGPSEQFF
j_gene: TRBJ2-1
v_gene: TRBV9

CDR3aa: CASKSRSSSYNEQFF
j_gene: TRBJ2-1
v_gene: TRBV2

CDR3aa: CASSEDSTGIAIYF
j_gene: TRBJ1-3
v_gene: TRBV7-8

CDR3aa: CASSAYLRGSDEKLFF
j_gene: TRBJ1-4
v_gene: TRBV6-1

CDR3aa: CASSVGTGPLNTGELFF
j_gene: TRBJ2-2
v_gene: TRBV9

CDR3aa: CASSRDGGSPLHF
j_gene: TRBJ1-6
v_gene: TRBV12-3/TRBV12-4

CDR3aa: CASSLSSTDTQYF
j_gene: TRBJ2-3
v_gene: TRBV28

CDR3aa: CASSLGTGGEPLHF
j_gene: TRBJ1-6
v_gene: TRBV5-1

CDR3aa: CSAADWYNEQFF
j_gene: TRBJ2-1
v_gene: TRBV20-1

CDR3aa: CASSLNDAGELFF
j_gene: TRBJ2-2
v_gene: TRBV12-3/TRBV12-4

CDR3aa: CASRKTPYEQYF
j_gene: TRBJ2-7
v_gene: TRBV5-1

CDR3aa: CASGATGGSYEQYF
j_gene: TRBJ2-7
v_gene: TRBV12-3/TRBV12-4

CDR3aa: CASSFDWDPLTDTQYF
j_gene: TRBJ2-3
v_gene: TRBV7-9

CDR3aa: CASSPSVDTQYF
j_gene: TRBJ2-3
v_gene: TRBV7-9

CDR3aa: CASKEALKETQCF
j_gene: TRBJ2-5
v_gene: TRBV28

CDR3aa: CASSLGAGPQETQYF
j_gene: TRBJ2-5
v_gene: TRBV5-1

CDR3aa: CATKEGTGANVLTF
j_gene: TRBJ2-6
v_gene: TRBV15

CDR3aa: CASSRQGDYTEAFF
j_gene: TRBJ1-1
v_gene: TRBV5-1

CDR3aa: CATAGLAGLNEQFF
j_gene: TRBJ2-1
v_gene: TRBV24-1

CDR3aa: CASSTDFRGGVQPQHF
j_gene: TRBJ1-5
v_gene: TRBV6-2/TRBV6-3

CDR3aa: CASTRTSGTSSYNEQFF
j_gene: TRBJ2-1
v_gene: TRBV5-1

CDR3aa: CASKGRSNSPLHF
j_gene: TRBJ1-6
v_gene: TRBV23-1

CDR3aa: CAITPGLSSGANVLTF
j_gene: TRBJ2-6
v_gene: TRBV10-3

CDR3aa: CSASTGGTYEQCF
j_gene: TRBJ2-7
v_gene: TRBV20-1

CDR3aa: CATRTESSYNEQFF
j_gene: TRBJ2-1
v_gene: TRBV6-5

CDR3aa: CSAPSYGYTGELFF
j_gene: TRBJ2-2
v_gene: TRBV20-1

CDR3aa: CASSVDAASPYNEQFF
j_gene: TRBJ2-1
v_gene: TRBV9

CDR3aa: CASAGLGVGIQYF
j_gene: TRBJ2-4
v_gene: TRBV14

CDR3aa: CATSREKGGQSNEQFF
j_gene: TRBJ2-1
v_gene: TRBV15

CDR3aa: CASSPTRASGEGKNEQFF
j_gene: TRBJ2-1
v_gene: TRBV7-9

CDR3aa: CASSYRAGAFF
j_gene: TRBJ1-1
v_gene: TRBV6-1